Shown below are 21 T cell receptor beta chains from a single sample sequenced in a study of blood T cell repertoires in COVID-19. Sequenced by immunoSEQ multiplex PCR; TCRdb stores in-frame clones only, minus some. Among about 670,000 clones listed, about 87% were seen once. The sequenced material came from peripheral blood. These receptors all come from a woman aged 18-29 years with acute or convalescent COVID-19.

CDR3 in amino acids: CASSQGHSYNSPLHF. In nucleotides, the CDR3 is TGTGCCAGCAGCCAGGGACACTCCTATAATTCACCCCTCCACTTT. This chain uses TRBV9 with TRBJ1-6, with TRBD1 as a possible D gene (6 bases). The CDR3 is 15 amino acids. Trimming stripped 4 bases from V and 0 bases from J, with 8 bases between. In germline, CDR1 is SGDLS, CDR2 YYNGEE.

V usage is TRBV30 and J usage is TRBJ1-2, with 8 nucleotides matching TRBD1. The ends lost 5 bases at V and 3 bases at J; junction bases unmatched: 8. Germline V gives CDR1 GTSNPN, CDR2 SVGIG (reference sequence). The CDR3 covers 14 residues. The CDR3 sequence is CAWRQGRRHYGYTF. DNA of the CDR3: TGTGCCTGGCGACAGGGGAGGCGGCACTATGGCTACACCTTC. Full variable domain (outside the CDR3, taken from reference TRBV30 and TRBJ1-2): SQTIHQWPATLVQPVGSPLSLECTVEGTSNPNLYWYRQAAGRGLQLLFYSVGIGQISSEVPQNLSASRPQDRQFILSSKKLLLSDSGFYLCAWRQGRRHYGYTFGSGTRLTVV.

The chain carries TRBV10-2 and TRBJ1-1; no reliable D call. This CDR3 has 16 amino acids. With 0 bases removed from V and 1 base from J, the gap between germline ends came to 12 bases. Germline loops: CDR1 WSHSY, CDR2 SAAADI. CDR3 amino acids: CASSESFGHGNTEAFF. CDR3 DNA: TGCGCCAGCAGTGAGTCTTTTGGGCACGGGAACACTGAAGCTTTCTTT.

This sequence joins TRBV19 and TRBJ2-3; tentative D call: TRBD2 (5 bases). CDR1 is LNHDA, CDR2 SQIVND, per germline (reference sequence). V was shortened by 5 bases and J by 3 bases, with 21 bases between the two germline ends. The CDR3 contains 17 residues. CDR3 protein: CASSPPSGAELTDTQYF. The CDR3 DNA follows: TGTGCCAGTAGTCCTCCCTCCGGAGCGGAGCTTACAGATACGCAGTATTTT.

The chain has TRBV7-8 and TRBJ1-4, with D possibly TRBD1 on 6 matching bases. The germline V gene encodes CDR1 SGHVS and CDR2 FQNEAQ. Trimming stripped 8 bases from V and 5 bases from J, with 12 bases between. There are 13 residues in the CDR3. CDR3 loop: CASQGLSNEKLFF. CDR3 in DNA: TGTGCCAGCCAGGGGTTATCGAATGAAAAACTGTTTTTT.

This chain links TRBV18 with TRBJ1-4, with TRBD1 as a possible D gene (6 bases). Germline V gene lookup returns CDR1 KGHSH and CDR2 LQKENI. This CDR3 is 15 amino acids long. Trimming removed 2 bases at V and 9 bases at J, with 16 bases between. This CDR3 is CASSPLARGQKKLFF. The CDR3 DNA is TGTGCCAGCTCACCATTGGCGCGTGGACAGAAAAAACTGTTTTTT.

This clone occurred many times. V gene TRBV6-5 combines with J gene TRBJ1-1; 9 nucleotides match TRBD1. The CDR3 runs 13 residues. Germline-derived CDR1 and CDR2 are MNHEY and SVGAGI. V lost 7 bases and J lost 4; bases outside the gene matches: 4. Here the CDR3 DNA reads TGTGCCAGCACCTTGACAGGGGGCACTGAAGCTTTCTTT. Translation gives CASTLTGGTEAFF.

The chain couples TRBV2 to TRBJ1-5; 7 bases are a match to TRBD1. CDR1 and CDR2 (germline): SNHLY, FYNNEI. The V gene end was trimmed by 5 bases and the J gene end by 6 bases; junction bases not matched to a gene: 7. There are 14 residues in the CDR3. CDR3 sequence (DNA): TGTGCCAGCAGTACCGACAGGGTGAGTCAGCCCCAGCATTTT. Its protein product is CASSTDRVSQPQHF.

V and J are TRBV4-1 and TRBJ1-6; D is undetermined. The length of the CDR3 is 16 residues. CDR1 and CDR2 from the germline V gene are MGHRA and YSYEKL. V lost 3 bases and J 2 bases, leaving 11 bases between the germline ends. Here the CDR3 reads CASSQQHSPYNSPLHF. CDR3 coding DNA: TGCGCCAGCAGCCAGCAGCACAGCCCCTATAATTCACCCCTCCACTTT.

V usage is TRBV6-2 or TRBV6-3 and J usage is TRBJ1-4; TRBD1 might be the D (5 bases). Trimming removed 2 bases at V and 5 bases at J, with 9 bases between. Germline CDR1 is MNHEY and CDR2 is SVGEGT. This CDR3 is built from 14 residues. The CDR3 loop is CASSYGRQNEKLFF. CDR3 DNA: TGTGCCAGCAGTTACGGGCGACAGAATGAAAAACTGTTTTTT.

The chain joins TRBV5-6 to TRBJ1-1; 8 nucleotides agree with TRBD1. This CDR3 region has 17 residues. Germline V gives CDR1 SGHDT, CDR2 YYEEEE. With V trimmed by 2 bases and J by 0 bases, 9 bases remained unmatched. Here the CDR3 reads CASSFWGGQALNTEAFF. The CDR3 bases are TGTGCCAGCAGCTTTTGGGGGGGACAGGCCTTGAACACTGAAGCTTTCTTT.

As for this clone: Other DNA sequences within the sample encode an identical CDR3. The genes are TRBV30 and TRBJ2-3, with TRBD2 matching over 7 bases. The CDR3 loop spans 14 amino acids. CDR1 is GTSNPN and CDR2 is SVGIG in the germline V gene (reference sequence). V gave up 0 bases and J gave up 1 base; unmatched junction bases: 1. The CDR3 reads CAWSVSGGTDTQYF. DNA of the CDR3: TGTGCCTGGAGTGTAAGCGGGGGCACAGATACGCAGTATTTT.

The CDR3 reads CASSLQGPSGELFF. CDR3 in DNA: TGTGCCAGCAGCTTGCAGGGGCCGAGCGGGGAGCTGTTTTTT. This rearrangement joins TRBV5-6 to TRBJ2-2; D might be TRBD1 (6 bases). The V end lost 1 base, the J end lost 7 bases, and 11 bases lay between the germline ends. The germline V gene has CDR1 SGHDT and CDR2 YYEEEE. The CDR3 runs 14 residues.

This clone was counted once. The rearrangement uses TRBV5-1 and TRBJ1-2; 8 bases fit TRBD1. V shed 3 bases and J 7 bases; nucleotides not matched to a gene: 11. CDR3 length: 15 residues. Germline V gene data show CDR1 as SGHRS and CDR2 as YFSETQ. The CDR3 spells CASSSEPGGVGGYTF. As DNA, the CDR3 is TGCGCCAGCAGCTCGGAACCAGGGGGCGTTGGTGGCTACACCTTC.

The chain carries TRBV28 and TRBJ2-1; D is possibly TRBD1 (7 bases). The length of the CDR3 is 14 residues. Germline CDR1 reads MDHEN; CDR2 reads SYDVKM. Trimming removed 6 bases at V and 6 bases at J, with 15 bases between. The CDR3 DNA follows: TGTGCCAGCAGCCGAAGGCAGGGGGGCAATGAGCAGTTCTTC. Amino acids: CASSRRQGGNEQFF.

Here the CDR3 reads CASSVGLSGTDTQYF. The CDR3, as DNA: TGCGCCAGCAGCGTGGGACTTTCGGGCACAGATACGCAGTATTTT. This sequence joins TRBV5-1 and TRBJ2-3; TRBD2 is a possible D gene (6 bases). The CDR3 runs to 15 residues. Germline assignment: CDR1 SGHRS and CDR2 YFSETQ. V was trimmed by 4 bases and J by 1 base, leaving 13 bases between them.

The chain combines TRBV9 with TRBJ2-1, with TRBD1 as a possible D gene (5 bases). The CDR3 is 14 residues long. Germline CDR1 reads SGDLS; CDR2 reads YYNGEE. Trimming left V 0 bases short and J 4 bases short, with 8 bases between. CDR3 coding DNA: TGTGCCAGCAGCGTAGTAGGGGCTTACAATGAGCAGTTCTTC. Translated, it gives CASSVVGAYNEQFF.

This clone showed up just once. The CDR3 nucleotides are TGCGCCAGCAGCCTCAGGGGGCATGTAGCTTTCTTT. Translation gives CASSLRGHVAFF. The chain is built from TRBV5-1 and TRBJ1-1; 8 bases are shared with TRBD1. Looked up from germline, CDR1 is SGHRS and CDR2 is YFSETQ. Trimming cost V 4 bases and J 10 bases; bases outside gene matches: 6. The CDR3 totals 12 residues.

The CDR3 DNA sequence: TGTGCCAGCTCACCTGAAAGGGGGTTGGTTGATGGCTACACCTTC. It yields the protein CASSPERGLVDGYTF. The V call is TRBV18, the J call TRBJ1-2; tentatively, D is TRBD1 (6 bases). The V gene's germline CDR1 is KGHSH and CDR2 LQKENI. This CDR3 is 15 amino acids long. The V end was cut by 3 bases, the J end by 6 bases, with 17 bases between.

V usage is TRBV19 and J usage is TRBJ1-1; 8 bases are a match to TRBD1. The ends lost 7 bases at V and 0 bases at J; junction bases unmatched: 7. The CDR3 consists of 15 residues. Looked up from germline, CDR1 is LNHDA and CDR2 is SQIVND (reference sequence). For the CDR3, the DNA is TGTGCCAGTACATACCGACAGGGGTTGAACACTGAAGCTTTCTTT. It specifies CASTYRQGLNTEAFF.

V usage is TRBV15 and J usage is TRBJ2-7, with D uncertain. The CDR3 is made up of 14 amino acids. V was trimmed by 0 bases and J by 5 bases, leaving 11 bases between them. In germline, CDR1 is LNHNV, CDR2 YYDKDF (reference sequence). CDR3 region: CATSREVSFHEQYF. CDR3 sequence (DNA): TGTGCCACCAGCAGAGAAGTTAGCTTCCACGAGCAGTACTTC. Combining the CDR3 with reference TRBV15 and TRBJ2-7 gives the whole variable domain DAMVIQNPRYQVTQFGKPVTLSCSQTLNHNVMYWYQQKSSQAPKLLFHYYDKDFNNEADTPDNFQSRRPNTSFCFLDIRSPGLGDTAMYLCATSREVSFHEQYFGPGTRLTVT.